The text below deals with one TCR beta chain. Its antigen is undetermined. This sample is drawn from a study of T-cell memory formation after mild COVID-19. As for the study in general: TCR clusters were mostly donor specific. The study's findings and limits: Cross-reactive memory seemingly joined, as some responding clones were found in pre-infection memory. Among CD4+ contracting clones, most were CM and EM, and CD8+ ones EMRA. For second-wave clones that peaked at day 37, SARS-CoV-2 specificity went unverified.

Germline lookup yields CDR1 KGHSH and CDR2 LQKENI. The CDR3 consists of 16 residues. The ends were cut back, 3 bases at V and 6 bases at J, with 17 bases in the middle. TCRdb re-called the 5' RACE reads with MiXCR, one entry per CDR3 protein. The repertoire includes 400,000 to 500,000 distinct CDR3 sequences, 20% to 25% of them detected once, and around 8.1% sits in the top ten. The sequenced sample was PBMCs or a T cell subset sorted from them (not recorded which). The rearrangement uses TRBV18 and TRBJ2-2; either TRBD1 or TRBD2 may fit D (5 bases each). The receptor comes from an adult woman who had mild COVID-19 (a few samples of this study predate the infection). Cell type and time point are not known. As DNA, the CDR3 is TGTGCCAGCTCACCCCCGGGGCGCCCGAGCCCCGGGGAGCTGTTTTTT. Translation: CASSPPGRPSPGELFF.